One sample yielded the 18 T cell receptor beta chains listed below, sequenced in a study of T cell changes during pregnancy in multiple sclerosis. Repertoires were generated with immunoSEQ multiplex PCR, while TCRdb's copy carries only in-frame clones and drops some. The sample comprises approximately 58,000 clones, roughly 92% of which are singletons, and 1.4% rests with the top ten. The sample consisted of peripheral blood, taken in the second trimester of pregnancy. The source of these receptors is a female donor with multiple sclerosis, enrolled in a pregnancy study.

This clone was detected once. This chain connects TRBV11-2 to TRBJ1-1; unclear D gene. Trimming pared 1 base from V and 1 base from J, leaving 10 bases between. The CDR3 runs 15 residues. Per the germline V gene, CDR1 is SGHAT and CDR2 is FQNNGV. The DNA of the CDR3 is TGTGCCAGCAGCTTAGTTAGGGAGGAGAACACTGAAGCTTTCTTT. Amino acids: CASSLVREENTEAFF.

This clone appeared once. V gene TRBV6-1 combines with J gene TRBJ1-2; 8 bases are a match to TRBD1. V was pared by 3 bases and J by 4 bases, with 4 bases of the junction left unmatched. CDR3 length: 14 amino acids. Germline V gene data show CDR1 as MNHNS and CDR2 as SASEGT. DNA of the CDR3: TGTGCCAGCAGTGAGTCCGGGACAGGCTATGGCTACACCTTC. Translating it yields CASSESGTGYGYTF.

The rearrangement uses TRBV7-2 and TRBJ2-3; the match to TRBD1 covers 9 bases. CDR1 and CDR2 from the germline V gene are SGHTA and FQGNSA. The junction had 10 bases not matched to a gene; V was cut back by 2 bases and J by 4 bases. The CDR3 spans 17 residues. The CDR3 nucleotides read TGTGCCAGCAGCTTATACGGGACAGGGAGTACGGCAGATACGCAGTATTTT. It codes for CASSLYGTGSTADTQYF.

This clone came up once. This chain connects TRBV5-4 to TRBJ2-1, with D perhaps TRBD2 (5 bases). The CDR3 length is 18 residues. V lost 0 bases and J 0 bases, leaving 16 bases between the germline ends. In germline, CDR1 is SGHNT, CDR2 YYREEE (reference sequence). The CDR3 is CASSLAGVRGRSYNEQFF. The CDR3 DNA reads as TGTGCCAGCAGCTTGGCCGGGGTAAGAGGTCGCTCCTACAATGAGCAGTTCTTC.

The chain employs TRBV5-4 and TRBJ2-3; no reliable D call. The V and J ends lost 7 bases and 0 bases respectively, with 9 bases between them. This CDR3 is 13 amino acids long. Germline CDR1 is SGHNT and CDR2 is YYREEE (reference sequence). The CDR3 coding sequence is TGTGCCAGCCAAACCACTAGCACAGATACGCAGTATTTT. Amino acid sequence: CASQTTSTDTQYF.

The CDR3 region has the DNA TGTGCCAGCAGTTACTCCGGGACAGGGCTGTACTTC. Encoded protein: CASSYSGTGLYF. This chain connects TRBV6-5 to TRBJ2-7; 9 bases match TRBD1. Per germline, CDR1 MNHEY and CDR2 SVGAGI. The CDR3 is 12 amino acids. V lost 0 bases and J lost 12; bases outside the gene matches: 3.

This chain uses TRBV5-4 with TRBJ2-5; TRBD2 aligns across 9 bases. The CDR3 totals 16 residues. J gave up 1 base and V 0 bases, and 4 bases lay outside the gene matches. From germline, CDR1 is SGHNT and CDR2 YYREEE (reference sequence). The CDR3 DNA reads TGTGCCAGCAGCTTGGGACTAGCGGAAGGCCAAGAGACCCAGTACTTC. It is translated as CASSLGLAEGQETQYF.

The chain has TRBV28 and TRBJ2-3, with 8 bases aligning to TRBD2. The CDR3 is 16 residues long. The V gene end was trimmed by 4 bases and the J gene end by 1 base; junction bases not matched to a gene: 7. Per germline, CDR1 MDHEN and CDR2 SYDVKM. DNA of the CDR3: TGTGCCAGCAGTTCCGGGAGGGGGTTGGGCACAGATACGCAGTATTTT. It is translated as CASSSGRGLGTDTQYF.

The chain couples TRBV5-5 to TRBJ2-5; a weak D match, TRBD2 (5 bases). Between the trimmed V and J ends, which lost 4 bases and 7 bases, there was a span of 11 bases. Germline CDR1 and CDR2: SGHKS and YYEKEE (reference sequence). CDR3 length equals 12 residues. CDR3: CASSQDLGTQYF. The CDR3 coding sequence is TGTGCCAGCAGCCAGGACTTGGGGACCCAGTACTTC.

This chain links TRBV9 with TRBJ2-5; 15 bases line up with TRBD2. The germline gives CDR1 SGDLS, CDR2 YYNGEE. The CDR3 contains 16 residues. The V segment lost 6 bases and the J segment 2 bases; nucleotides outside the gene matches: 5. CDR3 in amino acids: CASNKGTSGGQETQYF. CDR3 in DNA: TGTGCCAGCAACAAAGGGACTAGCGGGGGGCAAGAGACCCAGTACTTC.

The chain is built from TRBV6-6 and TRBJ1-4; 9 bases are a match to TRBD1. This CDR3 has 16 residues. Germline CDR1 is MNHNY and CDR2 is SVGAGI (reference sequence). The V and J ends lost 8 bases and 4 bases, in that order; junction bases with no gene match: 11. CDR3 sequence reads: CASGPGTGLLNEKLFF. The CDR3 DNA is TGTGCCAGCGGCCCCGGGACAGGGCTTCTTAATGAAAAACTGTTTTTT.

The chain recombines TRBV28 with TRBJ1-4, with a weak D call TRBD1 (5 bases). V lost 5 bases and J 3 bases, leaving 16 bases between the germline ends. Germline V CDR1 and CDR2: MDHEN, SYDVKM. This CDR3 region has 16 residues. The CDR3 DNA reads TGTGCCAGCAGTACGGCCTCGGGGGTACCTAATGAAAAACTGTTTTTT. Encoded protein: CASSTASGVPNEKLFF.

This chain uses TRBV28 with TRBJ2-5, with D possibly being TRBD1 (5 bases). Germline CDR1 reads MDHEN; CDR2 reads SYDVKM. The CDR3 length is 15 residues. Trimming pared 5 bases from V and 5 bases from J, leaving 18 bases between. The DNA for the CDR3 is TGTGCCAGCAGTCCCCATCAGGCAGGGATGGAGACCCAGTACTTC. Translating gives CASSPHQAGMETQYF.

As concerns this clone: The junction departs from the called germline gene at one end, perhaps through a read error. The V gene is TRBV7-7, the J gene TRBJ2-1, with a possible D match to TRBD1 (6 bases). CDR3 length: 14 residues. Germline lookup yields CDR1 SSHAT and CDR2 FNYEAQ (reference sequence). The CDR3 DNA follows: TGTGCTAGCAGCTTAGGGGGTACGGGGAATGAGCAGTTCTTC. The encoded protein is CASSLGGTGNEQFF. The full variable domain, its missing parts supplied by reference TRBV7-7 and TRBJ2-1, is GAGVSQSPRYKVTKRGQDVTLRCDPISSHATLYWYQQALGQGPEFLTYFNYEAQPDKSGLPSDRFSAERPEGSISTLTIQRTEQRDSAMYRCASSLGGTGNEQFFGPGTRLTVL.

A single count supports this clone. J is TRBJ1-2 and V is TRBV6-1, with D maybe TRBD1 (5 bases). The CDR3 is 12 residues long. V was trimmed by 5 bases and J by 4 bases, leaving 8 bases between them. Per the germline V gene, CDR1 is MNHNS and CDR2 is SASEGT. CDR3 in amino acids: CASSQGLYGYTF. CDR3 nucleotide sequence: TGTGCCAGCAGTCAGGGACTCTATGGCTACACCTTC.

This clone was seen just once. The chain recombines TRBV9 with TRBJ2-7; tentatively, D is TRBD1 (6 bases). In germline, CDR1 is SGDLS, CDR2 YYNGEE. The CDR3 is made up of 13 amino acids. V lost 0 bases and J 6 bases, leaving 10 bases between the germline ends. The CDR3 sequence is CASSVVQGSEQYF. In DNA form, the CDR3 reads TGTGCCAGCAGCGTAGTTCAGGGGAGCGAGCAGTACTTC.

In its sample, this clone was seen once. The J gene is TRBJ2-3, the V gene TRBV19; weak D call: TRBD2 (6 bases). The CDR3 extends over 13 amino acids. V was cut by 4 bases and J by 5 bases, with 10 bases left in between. Germline V gene sequence: CDR1 LNHDA, CDR2 SQIVND (reference sequence). This CDR3 is CASSRGGEDTQYF. CDR3 bases: TGTGCCAGTAGTAGAGGAGGGGAAGATACGCAGTATTTT.

The chain links TRBV19 to TRBJ1-2; the D gene is possibly TRBD1 (5 bases). V lost 5 bases and J lost 2, with 15 bases in between. The germline V gene has CDR1 LNHDA and CDR2 SQIVND (reference sequence). This CDR3 has 15 residues. DNA for the CDR3: TGTGCCAGTAGTCCCTACCAGGGAGGCAACTATGGCTACACCTTC. The encoded protein is CASSPYQGGNYGYTF.